Following are 13 T cell receptor beta chains from one sample sequenced in a study of T cell responses to AZD1222 COVID-19 vaccine. Only in-frame clones appear in the TCRdb table, and some are missing; sequencing was by immunoSEQ multiplex PCR. The table lists about 100,000 clones, about 87% of them singletons. Sequenced material: peripheral blood, taken on day 0 of AZD1222 vaccination. The receptor source for this set is an adult in good health.

The gene calls are TRBV18 and TRBJ1-2; a possible D gene is TRBD1 (5 bases). The CDR3 spans 13 residues. With 3 bases removed from V and 8 bases from J, the gap between germline ends came to 13 bases. In germline, CDR1 is KGHSH, CDR2 LQKENI. The CDR3 DNA reads as TGTGCCAGCTCACCCCGGGGGGATGGCGGCTACACCTTC. Protein product: CASSPRGDGGYTF.

The chain carries TRBV6-5 and TRBJ2-1, with TRBD1 matching over 9 bases. This CDR3 spans 16 amino acids. Losses at the gene ends were 4 bases for V and 4 bases for J; bases not matched to a gene: 8. The germline V gene has CDR1 MNHEY and CDR2 SVGAGI. CDR3 coding DNA: TGTGCCAGCAGTTCGACCGGGACAGGGTTATACAATGAGCAGTTCTTC. Protein: CASSSTGTGLYNEQFF.

This chain uses TRBV19 with TRBJ2-5; 10 bases agree with TRBD1. Germline loops: CDR1 LNHDA, CDR2 SQIVND (reference sequence). This CDR3 contains 15 residues. Losses at the gene ends were 6 bases for V and 3 bases for J; bases not matched to a gene: 7. This chain's CDR3 is CASRQTGQGKETQYF. CDR3 nucleotides: TGTGCCAGTAGGCAGACGGGACAGGGGAAAGAGACCCAGTACTTC.

V and J are TRBV27 and TRBJ1-2; no reliable D call. CDR1 and CDR2 from the germline V gene are MNHEY and SMNVEV (reference sequence). The CDR3 sequence is 13 residues long. V lost 2 bases to trimming and J lost 8 bases, with 12 bases between them. CDR3 protein: CASSLTGWEGYTF. In DNA form, the CDR3 reads TGTGCCAGCAGTTTAACCGGTTGGGAAGGCTACACCTTC.

V usage is TRBV3-1 (or the pseudogene TRBV3-2) and J usage is TRBJ1-3, with D unresolved. This CDR3 contains 12 residues. Germline values: CDR1 LGHDT, CDR2 YNNKEL (reference sequence). Trimming removed 0 bases at V and 8 bases at J, with 5 bases between. The CDR3 is CASSQDLYTIYF. In nucleotides, the CDR3 is TGTGCCAGCAGCCAAGACCTTTACACCATATATTTT.

The chain combines TRBV19 with TRBJ2-1; maybe TRBD2 (6 bases). With 8 bases removed from V and 8 bases from J, the gap between germline ends came to 25 bases. From germline, CDR1 is LNHDA and CDR2 SQIVND (reference sequence). The CDR3 runs 16 residues. CDR3 sequence: CASANSGTGDEDEQFF. DNA of the CDR3: TGTGCCAGTGCGAACTCCGGGACTGGAGATGAGGATGAGCAGTTCTTC. The entire variable domain, with the rest obtained from reference TRBV19 and TRBJ2-1, is as follows: DGGITQSPKYLFRKEGQNVTLSCEQNLNHDAMYWYRQDPGQGLRLIYYSQIVNDFQKGDIAEGYSVSREKKESFPLTVTSAQKNPTAFYLCASANSGTGDEDEQFFGPGTRLTVL.

The V and J genes are TRBV5-1 and TRBJ2-2; D is possibly TRBD1 or TRBD2 (5 bases each). The germline V gene has CDR1 SGHRS and CDR2 YFSETQ. This CDR3 contains 15 residues. Trimming pared 0 bases from V and 5 bases from J, leaving 11 bases between. The CDR3, as DNA: TGCGCCAGCAGCTTGGGGGGACGGATGACCGGGGAGCTGTTTTTT. It translates to CASSLGGRMTGELFF.

This clone was found a few times. The chain links TRBV6-5 to TRBJ1-5, with TRBD1 matching over 9 bases. This CDR3 region has 15 residues. Trimming cost V 6 bases and J 3 bases; bases outside gene matches: 6. The germline gives CDR1 MNHEY, CDR2 SVGAGI. DNA of the CDR3: TGTGCCAGCAGACCGGGACAGGGTTACAATCAGCCCCAGCATTTT. This codes for CASRPGQGYNQPQHF.

This clone was seen a few times. The J gene is TRBJ1-4, the V gene TRBV9, with 7 bases that match TRBD1. CDR1 is SGDLS, CDR2 YYNGEE, per germline. With V trimmed by 3 bases and J by 5 bases, 4 bases remained unmatched. The CDR3 covers 14 residues. The CDR3: CASSARGENEKLFF. CDR3 nucleotides: TGTGCCAGCAGCGCCAGGGGGGAGAATGAAAAACTGTTTTTT.

The chain uses TRBV2 and TRBJ2-7, with no clear D. Between the trimmed V and J ends, which lost 5 bases and 6 bases, there was a span of 5 bases. Germline CDR1 reads SNHLY; CDR2 reads FYNNEI. There are 10 residues in the CDR3. The CDR3 DNA follows: TGTGCCAGCAGTCGGGTCGAGCAGTACTTC. It specifies CASSRVEQYF.

This clone was detected once. The J gene is TRBJ1-4, the V gene TRBV4-3; 10 bases are a match to TRBD1. The CDR3 sequence is 15 residues long. V lost 4 bases, J lost 8 bases, and 7 bases stayed unmatched. Germline CDR1 and CDR2: LGHNA and YSLEER. In DNA, the CDR3 is TGCGCCAGCAGCCCGAGACAGGGGGCGGGGGAAAAACTGTTTTTT. Protein product: CASSPRQGAGEKLFF.

This chain links TRBV28 with TRBJ2-1; D ambiguous. The V and J ends lost 6 bases and 5 bases respectively, with 5 bases between them. Germline V gene lookup returns CDR1 MDHEN and CDR2 SYDVKM. The CDR3 has 11 amino acids. The CDR3 DNA reads TGTGCCAGCAGAATCAACAATGAGCAGTTCTTC. Residues: CASRINNEQFF. Full variable domain (remainder filled in from reference TRBV28 and TRBJ2-1): DVKVTQSSRYLVKRTGEKVFLECVQDMDHENMFWYRQDPGLGLRLIYFSYDVKMKEKGDIPEGYSVSREKKERFSLILESASTNQTSMYLCASRINNEQFFGPGTRLTVL.

The rearrangement uses TRBV4-2 and TRBJ1-3; 7 bases fit TRBD1. In germline, CDR1 is LGHNA, CDR2 YNFKEQ. The CDR3 contains 16 residues. Unmatched junction bases numbered 11, after V lost 2 bases and J lost 7 bases. The CDR3: CASSQKGQSTRNTIYF. DNA of the CDR3: TGTGCCAGCAGCCAAAAGGGACAGTCGACAAGGAACACCATATATTTT.